This TCR beta chain was sequenced during a study of blood T cell repertoires in COVID-19. On the study more broadly: Researchers got acute and convalescent COVID-19 samples from the United States, Italy and Spain. T cells, B-cell-depleted T cells, or PBMCs supplied cDNA or gDNA.

Measured with immunoSEQ multiplex PCR; TCRdb has only the in-frame clones, and not every one. The profile shows about 380,000 clones, approximately 87% of them singletons. This CDR3 is 17 amino acids long. Trimming removed 5 bases from V and 0 bases from J; junction bases left unmatched: 7. Per germline, CDR1 ENHRY and CDR2 SYGVKD. Donors were grouped by their self-reported clinical history. The sequenced material came from PBMCs or T cells enriched from blood (not recorded which). The chain has TRBV10-3 and TRBJ2-1, with 10 nucleotides matching TRBD2. The origin of this receptor is a young man who had recovered from COVID-19. The DNA for the CDR3 is TGTGCCATCAGTTCAGCGGGGGGGCCCAGCTCCTACAATGAGCAGTTCTTC. It specifies CAISSAGGPSSYNEQFF.